These 6 T cell receptor beta chains originate from one sample sequenced in a study of cytomegalovirus exposure and HLA in healthy donors. Sequencing was performed with immunoSEQ multiplex PCR; in TCRdb, only in-frame clones are kept and a portion is missing. The profile shows approximately 160,000 clones, around 92% of them singletons. Sequencing was done on a sample of PBMCs. All receptors come from a man between 18 and 35 years old in good health and CMV-seropositive.

The chain employs TRBV25-1 and TRBJ2-7; the match to TRBD2 covers 9 bases. V shed 5 bases, J shed 7 bases, and the junction held 9 bases outside the gene matches. The CDR3 contains 14 residues. From germline, CDR1 is MGHDK and CDR2 SYGVNS. The CDR3 spells CASSRSGGTKEQYF. CDR3 in DNA: TGTGCCAGCAGTAGGAGCGGGGGGACGAAAGAGCAGTACTTC.

This chain connects TRBV6-6 to TRBJ2-3; 10 bases map to TRBD1. The germline gives CDR1 MNHNY, CDR2 SVGAGI (reference sequence). This CDR3 contains 15 residues. Trimming cost V 5 bases and J 2 bases; bases outside gene matches: 4. The CDR3 here is CASSSGTGDTDTQYF. As DNA, the CDR3 is TGTGCCAGCAGTAGCGGGACAGGGGACACAGATACGCAGTATTTT.

This chain joins TRBV13 and TRBJ1-5, with TRBD1 as a possible D gene (5 bases). Germline CDR1 PRHDT, CDR2 FYEKMQ (reference sequence). V lost 2 bases and J 3 bases, leaving 8 bases between the germline ends. This CDR3 region has 14 residues. The CDR3: CASSLSRVNQPQHF. CDR3 coding DNA: TGTGCCAGCAGCTTAAGCAGGGTCAATCAGCCCCAGCATTTT.

This clone was picked up one time. The chain employs TRBV9 and TRBJ1-1; TRBD1 might be the D (5 bases). V lost 0 bases and J lost 4, with 13 bases in between. Germline assignment: CDR1 SGDLS and CDR2 YYNGEE. The CDR3 covers 15 residues. This CDR3 is CASSVGQGRSTEAFF. CDR3 coding DNA: TGTGCCAGCAGCGTAGGCCAGGGTCGGAGCACTGAAGCTTTCTTT.

The chain recombines TRBV11-2 with TRBJ2-1; 8 bases agree with TRBD2. V lost 3 bases to trimming and J lost 8 bases; unmatched junction nucleotides: 15. CDR3 length: 17 amino acids. The germline V gene has CDR1 SGHAT and CDR2 FQNNGV. As DNA, the CDR3 is TGTGCCAGCAGCTTTTTAGAAGCGGGAGCCTTTTGGGATGAGCAGTTCTTC. Its translation: CASSFLEAGAFWDEQFF.

The chain has TRBV11-2 and TRBJ2-7; TRBD2 matches at 9 bases. The V and J ends lost 5 bases and 6 bases, in that order; junction bases with no gene match: 14. Germline lookup yields CDR1 SGHAT and CDR2 FQNNGV. The CDR3 runs 16 residues. The CDR3: CASSKLAGGLAGEQYF. DNA for the CDR3: TGTGCCAGCAGCAAATTGGCAGGGGGACTAGCCGGCGAGCAGTACTTC.